A single TCR beta chain is shown here with its context. The sample belongs to a study of blood T cell repertoires in COVID-19. Whole-study context: Sites across the United States, Italy and Spain contributed samples from acute and convalescent COVID-19. PBMCs, B-cell-depleted T cells, or T cells were the source of the cDNA or gDNA that made up the material.

How the authors handled the data: Scientists estimated how many nucleated cells there were by amplifying reference gene primers. Profiling relied on immunoSEQ multiplex PCR, and the TCRdb table lists in-frame clones only, not all of them. D and trimming were read from the DNA, whereas the V and J calls and clone size are those reported in that table. The table lists 70,000 or so clones, about 90% of them singletons. Germline CDR1 SGHNT, CDR2 YYREEE (reference sequence). The V end was cut by 0 bases, the J end by 1 base, with 9 bases between. The CDR3 has 15 residues. Material: peripheral blood. This TCR was sampled from a woman at least 80 years old with active COVID-19. J is TRBJ2-3 and V is TRBV5-4, with a tentative D call TRBD2 (6 bases). Here the CDR3 DNA reads TGTGCCAGCAGCTTGGACGGAGGGGGCACAGATACGCAGTATTTT. It specifies CASSLDGGGTDTQYF. Full variable domain (rest looked up from reference TRBV5-4 and TRBJ2-3): ETGVTQSPTHLIKTRGQQVTLRCSSQSGHNTVSWYQQALGQGPQFIFQYYREEENGRGNFPPRFSGLQFPNYSSELNVNALELDDSALYLCASSLDGGGTDTQYFGPGTRLTVL.